These T cell receptor beta chains were read from a single sample in a study of cytomegalovirus exposure and HLA in healthy donors. Sequencing used immunoSEQ multiplex PCR; TCRdb keeps in-frame clones, though not all of them. The data show 97,000 or so clones, with nearly 65% seen just once and about 4.5% held by the top ten. The sample consisted of PBMCs. These TCRs come from a human donor in good health. Each CDR3 is given with its conserved first and last residue. Fields, in order: clone size, V gene, J gene, D gene, CDR3 protein, CDR3 DNA. The D gene is left open where the match is weak. Size tells how often a clone was seen (once, few, many) or the class of an expanded clone, and some rows leave it out.

.	TRBV27	TRBJ1-4	.	CASSFNRVNEKLFF	TGTGCCAGCAGTTTTAACAGGGTAAATGAAAAACTGTTTTTT
.	TRBV7-2	TRBJ2-7	TRBD2	CASSLTSGSTEQYF	TGTGCCAGCAGCCTGACTAGCGGGAGTACCGAGCAGTACTTC
.	TRBV30	TRBJ1-5	TRBD1	CASYYRGQVQPQHF	TGTGCCAGCTACTACAGGGGGCAGGTTCAGCCCCAGCATTTT
.	TRBV14	TRBJ1-4	TRBD1	CASSPHKTGVSGKLFF	TGTGCCAGCAGCCCGCACAAGACAGGGGTGAGCGGAAAACTGTTTTTT
.	TRBV5-1	TRBJ2-1	TRBD2	CASSPSGRATLNEQFF	TGCGCCAGCAGCCCAAGCGGGAGGGCTACTCTCAATGAGCAGTTCTTC
few	TRBV7-6	TRBJ2-7	.	CASSLGYGEKTTYEQYF	TGTGCCAGCAGCTTAGGGTACGGGGAGAAGACAACCTACGAGCAGTACTTC
.	TRBV6-1	TRBJ2-7	TRBD1	CASTQGAGGEQYF	TGTGCCAGCACCCAAGGGGCAGGGGGTGAGCAGTACTTC
few	TRBV7-3	TRBJ2-1	TRBD2	CASSSRGGSGYNEQFF	TGTGCCAGCAGCTCTCGCGGGGGGAGTGGTTACAATGAGCAGTTCTTC
.	TRBV7-9	TRBJ2-2	.	CSSSPLTGELFF	TGTTCCAGCAGCCCCCTTACCGGGGAGCTGTTTTTT
once	TRBV7-9	TRBJ1-2	.	CSSSLTDYGYTF	TGTTCCAGCAGCTTAACAGACTATGGCTACACCTTC
.	TRBV10-2	TRBJ2-7	.	CASKKERNYEQYF	TGCGCCAGCAAGAAGGAGCGGAACTACGAGCAGTACTTC
few	TRBV19	TRBJ2-1	TRBD2	CASSIFSSGSWGNEQFF	TGTGCCAGTAGTATTTTCTCCAGCGGGAGTTGGGGCAATGAGCAGTTCTTC
.	TRBV4-1	TRBJ2-1	TRBD1	CASSQVGTGGSSYNEQFF	TGCGCCAGCAGCCAAGTGGGGACAGGAGGGAGCTCCTACAATGAGCAGTTCTTC
.	TRBV5-1	TRBJ1-6	.	CASSLDSPNSPLHF	TGCGCCAGCAGCTTGGACAGCCCAAATTCACCCCTCCACTTT
.	TRBV19	TRBJ1-3	.	CASNPDRSTGNTIYF	TGTGCCAGTAACCCGGACAGATCAACTGGAAACACCATATATTTT
.	TRBV27	TRBJ1-1	.	CASRLNRDVITEAFF	TGTGCCAGCAGGCTAAACAGGGATGTGATCACTGAAGCTTTCTTT
once	TRBV19	TRBJ1-5	TRBD1	CASRGTGGRNQPQHF	TGTGCCAGTAGGGGGACAGGGGGAAGGAATCAGCCCCAGCATTTT
.	TRBV7-9	TRBJ1-1	TRBD1	CASSRYQGVTEAFF	TGTGCCAGCAGCCGGTACCAGGGGGTAACTGAAGCTTTCTTT
.	TRBV5-6	TRBJ1-6	.	CASSLLFVRGGSPLHF	TGTGCCAGCAGCTTGCTCTTCGTCAGAGGGGGATCACCCCTCCACTTT
once	TRBV7-9	TRBJ2-3	.	CASSLHRETDTQYF	TGTGCCAGCAGCTTACACAGGGAGACAGATACGCAGTATTTT
few	TRBV25-1	TRBJ2-3	.	CASSESGSLADTQYF	TGTGCCAGCAGTGAATCCGGTAGCTTGGCAGATACGCAGTATTTT
.	TRBV20-1	TRBJ2-3	.	CSARLTDTQYF	TGCAGTGCTAGATTAACAGATACGCAGTATTTT
.	TRBV5-8	TRBJ2-1	TRBD2	CASSAGTILDEQFF	TGTGCCAGCAGTGCCGGGACTATCTTGGATGAGCAGTTCTTC
.	TRBV5-6	TRBJ1-1	.	CASSLEWGELYTEAFF	TGTGCCAGCAGCTTGGAATGGGGGGAGCTATACACTGAAGCTTTCTTT
.	TRBV7-8	TRBJ2-1	.	CASSLDWANEQFF	TGTGCCAGCAGCTTAGACTGGGCCAATGAGCAGTTCTTC
.	TRBV11-2	TRBJ2-5	.	CASSLISGQLETQYF	TGTGCCAGCAGCTTAATCTCAGGACAGCTGGAGACCCAGTACTTC
.	TRBV27	TRBJ2-1	.	CASSPRLGNNEQFF	TGTGCCAGCAGTCCAAGACTAGGGAACAATGAGCAGTTCTTC
.	TRBV2	TRBJ2-4	TRBD1	CASRPDRGLGGGPSKNIQYF	TGTGCCAGCAGGCCCGACAGGGGGCTCGGTGGGGGGCCATCCAAAAACATTCAGTACTTC